The TCR beta chain under discussion was sequenced for a study of blood T cell repertoires in COVID-19. Study context: Sites in the United States, Italy and Spain provided acute and convalescent COVID-19 samples. T cells, B-cell-depleted T cells, or PBMCs supplied cDNA or gDNA.

This CDR3 spans 16 amino acids. V lost 0 bases and J lost 2, with 11 bases in between. The germline V gene encodes CDR1 LGHDT and CDR2 YNNKEL (reference sequence). The authors' processing: Nucleated cell number was recorded as an estimate derived from reference gene primer amplification. Repertoires were generated with immunoSEQ multiplex PCR, while TCRdb's copy carries only in-frame clones and drops some. The V and J calls and clone size are taken from that table; D and trimming were inferred from the DNA. The sample lists some 100,000 clones, over 75% occurring once. J is TRBJ1-3 and V is TRBV3-1 (or the pseudogene TRBV3-2), with D maybe TRBD1 (5 bases). This TCR was recovered from a woman in her fifties or sixties with acute or convalescent COVID-19. Sequenced material: peripheral blood. In DNA, the CDR3 is TGTGCCAGCAGCCAAGAATTTGTGACAGCTGGAAACACCATATATTTT. Its protein is CASSQEFVTAGNTIYF.